Here is one T cell receptor (beta chain) with its context. It lacks a known antigen. No quality values exist for individual bases; no much larger clone is one base distant. In the germline V gene, CDR1 corresponds to SGHTA and CDR2 to FQGTGA. V loses 5 bases at its end and J loses 3 bases; junction bases beyond the gene matches: 9. The CDR3, from cysteine to phenylalanine, totals 17 residues. Of all the DNA, just the CDR3 is kept, 51 bases in frame from base 1. The cohort consisted of 650 to 700 healthy bone marrow donors. At the time of sampling, all cohort members were nominally healthy, though unrecorded immune exposures were likely present. The donor tested CMV seronegative and was one of the 352 seronegative cohort members. Each donor provided a peripheral blood sample, and peripheral blood mononuclear cells were used for TCR beta sequencing. Genomic DNA extraction from the blood cell samples was performed with the Qiagen DNeasy Blood Extraction Kit.

The library was produced with the immunoSEQ multiplex PCR assay. For the multiplex PCR, a mixture combining 60 forward primers for TCR Vbeta segments and 13 reverse primers for TCR Jbeta segments was used. Amplification of the CDR3 region of rearranged TCR beta genes was performed with a multiplex PCR assay on genomic DNA. On the Illumina HiSeq System, the amplified TCR beta libraries were sequenced as 87-base-pair reads. The authors processed their data as follows. A later analysis counted about 76 million unique TCR beta chains across the 700 or so repertoires, and roughly 11 million of these chains were shared by at least two donors. Raw reads were error-corrected and collapsed into unique sequences by a nearest-neighbor algorithm in which closely related sequences were merged to remove PCR and sequencing errors. CDR3 sequences were aligned to IMGT reference sequences to assign V, D and J gene segments. For a sequence to be retained, a match of at least six nucleotides was required to both a V gene segment and a J gene segment. A rearrangement was called productive if the CDR3 had no stop codons and remained in frame with V and J, and every other rearrangement was called non-productive. Following IMGT convention, CDR3 was defined as the stretch from the second conserved V-encoded cysteine up to the conserved J-encoded phenylalanine. The earlier analysis of 500 to 750 of the donors excluded any sequence lacking an unambiguous match to a single V gene segment. In an earlier analysis of some 590 of the donors, V segments were called functional above 56.7% productive rearrangements and were called segregating when the between-donor standard deviation exceeded 5%. To diagnose cytomegalovirus status from the catalog of TCR beta chain sequences, a statistical classification framework was built. In a later analysis, V and J genes were assigned by comparing TCR nucleotide sequences against IMGT/GENE-DB human TR gene sequences. Using the TCRdist pipeline, a later analysis assigned CDR3 sequences along with most-parsimonious VDJ recombination scenarios. In a later analysis, every TCR beta chain was defined by the combination of its CDR3 amino acid sequence and its V-gene family, and reads without a unique V-gene family were dropped. To address suspected cross-contamination and a sequencing artifact, a later analysis removed roughly 640 highly shared, low-generation-probability nucleotide sequences. For each public chain, a later analysis derived a clonal expansion index from normalized ranks of inferred template counts within each repertoire. In a later analysis, generation probabilities were computed using a VDJ recombination model fitted to out-of-frame rearrangements, and the results were checked against IGoR. Hypergeometric tests were used in a later analysis to score TCR-TCR, TCR-HLA and TCR-CMV co-occurrence, with a repertoire-size bias correction applied to the TCR pairs. To estimate false discovery rates, a later analysis permuted the HLA or CMV assignments 20 times. A later analysis grouped co-occurring TCRs with DBSCAN, adding TCRdist sequence similarity when clustering within HLA-allele-positive subsets. Co-occurrence clustering excluded repertoires with fewer than 30,000 or more than 120,000 public chains, plus five with anomalous nucleotide sharing. TCRdb carries this immuneACCESS record with in-frame sequences only. Its versions omit some clonotypes, under half of them owing to an unresolved V gene in the studies checked, with the rest unexplained. That table supplies the V and J calls and clone size; D and trimming were determined from the DNA. This sample gives 100,000 to 150,000 clones in total; 60% to 85% of them show up just once. In total, the top ten clones hold 1.2% of the sample.

This specimen belongs to a study of cytomegalovirus exposure and HLA in healthy donors (dated by TCRdb to the late 2010s). Background on the whole study: An earlier analysis of roughly 570 of the donors reported roughly 300 Gb of sequence data and 95 million to 130 million unique TCR beta sequences obtained from about 179 million T cells. An early release covering some 640 HLA-typed donors comprised approximately 300 gigabases of sequencing data and tens of millions of unique TCR sequences. Among the roughly 390 genotyped donors, around 81% belonged to the genetic ancestry cluster associated with self-reported Caucasian donors. The study aimed to test whether cataloging public T cell receptors could reveal signatures of past pathogen exposure. The study profiled the T cell repertoires of hundreds of subjects by immunosequencing and related them to cytomegalovirus serostatus. Along with the approximately 700-subject first cohort, a separate validation cohort of over a hundred different subjects was used. High-throughput TCR immunosequencing, statistical association of individual TCRs with disease status, and machine learning were combined to predict cytomegalovirus infection status. To study patterns of TCR occurrence, a later analysis re-analyzed previously published TCR beta repertoires from 700 or so donors and added high-resolution HLA genotyping. Rather than using new phenotypic data, the later analysis identified candidate immune exposures from TCR beta sequences and from how often those sequences occurred across donors. In an earlier analysis of roughly 540 of the donors, high-throughput TCR beta sequencing was used to judge whether each TCR beta V gene segment behaved as functional or pseudogenic. Donor age, sex, ethnicity and CMV serostatus were compiled alongside the repertoire data. Genome-wide SNP genotypes for about 55% of the 666 donors were used in a later genetic analysis, which treated that subset as a discovery cohort. All discovery cohort repertoires had been generated on a single sequencing platform. Both class I and class II loci were covered by HLA typing, at four-digit resolution. The number of typed donors differed by locus: roughly 620-630 for A, B, C, DRB1 and DQB1; 500 to 550 for DQA1; around 610 for DPA1; and around 450 for DPB1. Because of strong linkage in the cohort, five DR-DQ haplotypes were treated as single units for association and clustering. On average, 235,054 unique TCR beta nucleotide sequences were sequenced per donor among 398 genotyped donors of the cohort, with 15% to 20% of those sequences being non-productive.

What the authors observed across the whole study: In an earlier analysis of around 500 of the donors, most TCR beta V segments appeared in productive rearrangements about 87% or about 30% of the time, broadly matching IMGT annotations. In a later analysis, 16,951 TCR beta sequences were associated with specific HLA alleles at a false discovery rate of 0.05. According to a later analysis, parvovirus B19, influenza, CMV and Epstein-Barr virus appeared linked to several top co-occurrence clusters. According to a later genetic analysis, donors in an Asian-associated ancestry cluster had fewer N-insertions in productive TCRs than the approximately 650-donor mean. Most TCR sequences were seen in very few donors, while some public TCRs were found in many individuals. Roughly uniform sequencing depth across donors was assumed in presence/absence analyses, although this assumption may not hold. The authors suggested that the approach could potentially be extended to other disease states and immunological phenotypes. Most CMV-associated TCR beta chains appeared to be HLA-restricted in a later analysis, and the HLA associations seemed to be driven largely by CMV exposure. When HLA alleles, especially DR and DQ, strongly co-occurred, TCR associations were difficult to assign to individual alleles. The sequencing pipeline was judged likely to have produced a cluster of highly shared sequence variants as a technical artifact. In a later analysis, TCR association rates were found to vary across HLA loci, with the most associated TCRs seen for DRB1 alleles and the fewest for HLA-C alleles. Linkage disequilibrium might explain the correlated functional status among segregating V segments, but an unknown experimental factor could not be excluded. Only TCR beta chains were sequenced in this cohort, and the absence of alpha or paired-chain data limited detectable features. The only immune exposure information available for the cohort was CMV serostatus. Because the 87-base-pair reads could not distinguish some IMGT-functional V segments, including TRBV6-2 and TRBV6-3, those segments were excluded. In the study, about 150 TCR beta chains were listed as associated with cytomegalovirus. Cytomegalovirus status was reported to be diagnosed by the classifier with high specificity and sensitivity in both the original and validation cohorts. In vitro tests confirmed that three of the cytomegalovirus-associated TCR beta chains recognize cytomegalovirus antigens. Compared with equally common non-associated chains, HLA-associated TCR beta chains in a later analysis were more clonally expanded and had lower generation probabilities. Because HLA typing was unavailable for some donors at each locus, only the typed subset was used in association tests. A further reported finding was that TCR beta sequences accurately predicted the HLA-A and HLA-B alleles for most subjects in the first cohort. Because counts were too low, roughly 18 rarely observed V segments, including chromosome 9 orphons, were left out of the earlier analysis of roughly 600 of the donors. An association between a missense DCLRE1C variant and V-gene and J-gene trimming of TCR beta chains was found in a later genetic analysis and replicated in an independent cohort.

Sequenced input: PBMCs. This sequence uses TRBV7-3 and TRBJ2-5; 13 of the junction bases match TRBD2. The TCR originated in a female donor in good health and CMV-seronegative. Read as DNA, the sequence is TGTGCCAGCAGCCTGGGGACTAGCGGGATTATTGAAGAGACCCAGTACTTC. The encoded protein is CASSLGTSGIIEETQYF.